These 26 T cell receptor beta chains were sequenced from one sample in a study of cytomegalovirus exposure and HLA in healthy donors. The repertoire was sequenced with immunoSEQ multiplex PCR; TCRdb's copy has only in-frame clones and lacks some. Of about 280,000 clones listed, approximately 86% are singletons. Sequenced sample: PBMCs. Receptors originate from a woman aged 18 to 35 in good health and CMV-seronegative.

V is TRBV6-6 and J is TRBJ2-7; D remains ambiguous. CDR3 size: 14 residues. CDR1 is MNHNY and CDR2 is SVGAGI in the germline V gene (reference sequence). The V end was cut by 0 bases, the J end by 6 bases, with 12 bases between. CDR3: CASSYSGSLPEQYF. The CDR3 region has the DNA TGTGCCAGCAGTTACTCGGGTAGCCTCCCCGAGCAGTACTTC.

The V call is TRBV19, the J call TRBJ1-5, with TRBD1 as a possible D gene (5 bases). Germline lookup yields CDR1 LNHDA and CDR2 SQIVND (reference sequence). Trimming left V 5 bases short and J 7 bases short, with 12 bases between. The CDR3 covers 13 residues. This CDR3 is CASSPGGGQPQHF. CDR3 DNA: TGTGCCAGTAGTCCCGGGGGGGGACAGCCCCAGCATTTT.

This chain uses TRBV6-5 with TRBJ1-1; D not certain. The CDR3 spans 13 residues. Trimming took off 6 bases at V and 8 bases at J, with 16 bases between the two ends. Germline V gene sequence: CDR1 MNHEY, CDR2 SVGAGI. The CDR3 is CASRTGDRPEAFF. The CDR3 DNA follows: TGTGCCAGCAGGACGGGAGACCGCCCCGAAGCTTTCTTT.

V gene TRBV30 combines with J gene TRBJ2-7, with 10 bases fitting TRBD2. The germline V gene has CDR1 GTSNPN and CDR2 SVGIG (reference sequence). The junction had 8 bases not matched to a gene; V was cut back by 5 bases and J by 4 bases. The CDR3 covers 14 residues. The CDR3 spells CAWGPAGGGYEQYF. As DNA, the CDR3 is TGTGCCTGGGGACCAGCGGGAGGGGGGTACGAGCAGTACTTC.

This clone was seen just once. The CDR3 bases are TGTGCCAGCAGCCTCCTCCGGGGGGAGCAGTACTTC. Translation gives CASSLLRGEQYF. The rearrangement uses TRBV7-8 and TRBJ2-7; possible D gene TRBD2, 6 bases. V dropped 5 bases and J dropped 7 bases, with 12 bases sitting between them. This CDR3 has 12 residues. Germline loops: CDR1 SGHVS, CDR2 FQNEAQ.

In its sample, this clone was seen once. The CDR3 DNA sequence: TGTGCCAGCAGCGTAGGGTCCCCAGGGGCGTACTCCTACGAGCAGTACTTC. Protein product: CASSVGSPGAYSYEQYF. V is TRBV9 and J is TRBJ2-7; a weak D match, TRBD1 (6 bases). Germline lookup yields CDR1 SGDLS and CDR2 YYNGEE. V lost 0 bases and J 0 bases, leaving 16 bases between the germline ends. The CDR3 has 17 residues.

Only one count was recorded for this clone. The rearrangement joins TRBV6-6 to TRBJ2-3; 7 positions match TRBD2. Germline trimming cut 7 bases from V and 0 bases from J; bases unmatched to any gene: 10. Germline V CDR1 and CDR2: MNHNY, SVGAGI (reference sequence). The CDR3 covers 16 residues. CDR3 coding DNA: TGTGCCAGCACCTCGTCTGGGCGGGGGAGCACAGATACGCAGTATTTT. Encoded protein: CASTSSGRGSTDTQYF.

The gene calls are TRBV2 and TRBJ1-1; D is perhaps TRBD1 (5 bases). V gave up 3 bases and J gave up 5 bases, with 10 bases separating them. From germline, CDR1 is SNHLY and CDR2 FYNNEI. The CDR3 contains 13 residues. The CDR3 bases are TGTGCCAGCAGTGATCGGGGGGGAACTGAAGCTTTCTTT. This translates into CASSDRGGTEAFF.

The chain uses TRBV7-2 and TRBJ2-1; TRBD2 matches 10 bases. This CDR3 region has 16 residues. V shed 4 bases, J shed 2 bases, and the junction held 5 bases outside the gene matches. Germline lookup yields CDR1 SGHTA and CDR2 FQGNSA. The CDR3 DNA reads as TGTGCCAGCAGCTCTCGGACTAGCGGCACCTACAATGAGCAGTTCTTC. Amino acids: CASSSRTSGTYNEQFF.

The chain couples TRBV2 to TRBJ1-5, with 10 bases lining up with TRBD1. CDR3 length: 15 residues. V was clipped by 4 bases and J by 5 bases; unmatched bases: 5. Germline-derived CDR1 and CDR2 are SNHLY and FYNNEI. In DNA, the CDR3 is TGTGCCAGCAGTGCAGACAGGGGGCAGGATCAGCCCCAGCATTTT. Translation gives CASSADRGQDQPQHF.

CDR3 nucleotide sequence: TGTGCCAGCAGTCTGAATCAGCCCCAGCATTTT. It encodes CASSLNQPQHF. The genes are TRBV2 and TRBJ1-5; unclear D gene. The CDR3 consists of 11 residues. From germline, CDR1 is SNHLY and CDR2 FYNNEI. V lost 5 bases, J lost 4 bases, and 3 bases lay in between.

The V call is TRBV6-5, the J call TRBJ2-7; 7 bases fit TRBD2. The CDR3 consists of 14 residues. V gave up 4 bases and J gave up 3 bases; unmatched junction bases: 6. Germline CDR1 reads MNHEY; CDR2 reads SVGAGI. The CDR3 DNA follows: TGTGCCAGCAGTTTCTCAGCGGGGATCTACGAGCAGTACTTC. This encodes CASSFSAGIYEQYF.

The chain uses TRBV27 and TRBJ2-1; D is unresolved. This CDR3 region has 13 residues. The V gene's germline CDR1 is MNHEY and CDR2 SMNVEV (reference sequence). Trimming removed 7 bases from V and 6 bases from J, with 13 bases in between. The CDR3 reads CASNVDPGNEQFF. In nucleotides, the CDR3 is TGTGCCAGCAACGTAGACCCGGGCAATGAGCAGTTCTTC.

V is TRBV6-5 and J is TRBJ1-2; the D is unclear. Trimming took 6 bases from V and 8 from J, leaving 16 bases between them. Germline V gene sequence: CDR1 MNHEY, CDR2 SVGAGI. The CDR3 loop spans 13 amino acids. The CDR3: CASSSIRVLGYTF. The CDR3 DNA reads TGTGCCAGCAGCTCAATCCGGGTTTTAGGCTACACCTTC.

The genes are TRBV7-2 and TRBJ2-7, with TRBD2 matching 12 bases. This CDR3 has 16 residues. CDR1 and CDR2 (germline): SGHTA, FQGNSA. V lost 6 bases, J lost 4 bases, and 10 bases stayed unmatched. The CDR3 DNA sequence: TGTGCCAGCAGTCTCGGACTAGCGGGGCGAGTATACGAGCAGTACTTC. Amino acid sequence: CASSLGLAGRVYEQYF.

V usage is TRBV25-1 and J usage is TRBJ2-5; tentative D call: TRBD2 (6 bases). Trimming cost V 3 bases and J 4 bases, with 15 bases left between them. There are 15 residues in the CDR3. Per the germline V gene, CDR1 is MGHDK and CDR2 is SYGVNS. CDR3 amino acids: CASSDLRGNRETQYF. The CDR3 coding sequence is TGTGCCAGCAGTGATCTACGGGGGAACAGAGAGACCCAGTACTTC.

This clone was seen only once. The chain links TRBV7-7 to TRBJ2-1, with 12 nucleotides matching TRBD2. Germline CDR1 SSHAT, CDR2 FNYEAQ (reference sequence). The CDR3 covers 20 residues. The junction had 14 bases not matched to a gene; V was cut back by 5 bases and J by 0 bases. CDR3 nucleotides: TGTGCCAGCAGCCCCCGGACTAGCGGGAAGGGGGCGGACTCCTACAATGAGCAGTTCTTC. This gives the protein CASSPRTSGKGADSYNEQFF. Filled out from reference TRBV7-7 and TRBJ2-1, the complete variable domain reads GAGVSQSPRYKVTKRGQDVTLRCDPISSHATLYWYQQALGQGPEFLTYFNYEAQPDKSGLPSDRFSAERPEGSISTLTIQRTEQRDSAMYRCASSPRTSGKGADSYNEQFFGPGTRLTVL.

This chain joins TRBV9 and TRBJ2-4, with TRBD2 as a possible D gene (6 bases). From germline, CDR1 is SGDLS and CDR2 YYNGEE. V lost 1 base, J lost 4 bases, and 15 bases lay in between. The CDR3 totals 16 residues. Here the CDR3 DNA reads TGTGCCAGCAGCGTAAATGGAGGGCCTTCTAAAAACATTCAGTACTTC. This encodes CASSVNGGPSKNIQYF.

This clone came up once. The chain combines TRBV27 with TRBJ2-1; 12 nucleotides align to TRBD2. The CDR3 is made up of 14 amino acids. CDR1 is MNHEY and CDR2 is SMNVEV in the germline V gene (reference sequence). V trimming: 7 bases; J trimming: 8 bases; junction bases outside the gene matches: 6. In nucleotides, the CDR3 is TGTGCCAGCATCCTAGCGGGAGGGAGCGATGAGCAGTTCTTC. Translating gives CASILAGGSDEQFF.

The chain combines TRBV5-1 with TRBJ1-2; 7 nucleotides line up with TRBD1. Per germline, CDR1 SGHRS and CDR2 YFSETQ. V lost 6 bases, J lost 0 bases, and 8 bases stayed unmatched. This CDR3 comprises 15 residues. CDR3 sequence reads: CASTIGTAANYGYTF. CDR3 DNA: TGCGCCAGCACCATAGGGACAGCAGCTAACTATGGCTACACCTTC.

This clone was found once. The chain has TRBV16 and TRBJ1-1, with 7 bases matching TRBD1. Germline CDR1 and CDR2: KGHSY and FQNENV. The CDR3 has 16 residues. After removal of 1 base from V and 5 bases from J, the junction contained 10 bases not matched to a gene. The CDR3 sequence: CASSQFPRQGGTEAFF. In DNA form, the CDR3 reads TGTGCCAGCAGCCAATTTCCCAGACAGGGCGGGACTGAAGCTTTCTTT.

V and J are TRBV28 and TRBJ1-5; 7 bases align to TRBD1. V gave up 2 bases and J gave up 3 bases; unmatched junction bases: 7. Germline loops: CDR1 MDHEN, CDR2 SYDVKM. CDR3 length: 16 amino acids. CDR3 bases: TGTGCCAGCAGTTTAAGGGGCAGGGGGTACAATCAGCCCCAGCATTTT. Amino acids: CASSLRGRGYNQPQHF.

This clone turned up a few times. This rearrangement joins TRBV7-2 to TRBJ2-1; 7 bases match TRBD2. V trimming: 1 base; J trimming: 1 base; junction bases outside the gene matches: 13. Germline V lookup: CDR1 SGHTA, CDR2 FQGNSA. The CDR3 has 19 residues. The CDR3, as DNA: TGTGCCAGCAGCTTAGAAGCTTGGGGAGGGAAGGGGTCCTACAATGAGCAGTTCTTC. Translation gives CASSLEAWGGKGSYNEQFF. The whole variable domain, remainder taken from reference TRBV7-2 and TRBJ2-1, is GAGVSQSPSNKVTEKGKDVELRCDPISGHTALYWYRQSLGQGLEFLIYFQGNSAPDKSGLPSDRFSAERTGGSVSTLTIQRTQQEDSAVYLCASSLEAWGGKGSYNEQFFGPGTRLTVL.

This chain links TRBV28 with TRBJ1-5; D is ambiguous. CDR3 size: 13 residues. In germline, CDR1 is MDHEN, CDR2 SYDVKM. The CDR3 reads CSLTELSNQPQHF. The CDR3 DNA reads as TGTAGCTTAACAGAACTTAGCAATCAGCCCCAGCATTTT.

V and J are TRBV19 and TRBJ1-2; 7 bases agree with TRBD1. V trimming: 3 bases; J trimming: 5 bases; junction bases outside the gene matches: 9. There are 15 residues in the CDR3. Looked up from germline, CDR1 is LNHDA and CDR2 is SQIVND (reference sequence). CDR3 in amino acids: CASSIGQVISYGYTF. The DNA for the CDR3 is TGTGCCAGTAGTATCGGACAGGTCATATCATATGGCTACACCTTC.

V gene TRBV14 combines with J gene TRBJ1-5, with no clear D. Looked up from germline, CDR1 is SGHDN and CDR2 is FVKESK. CDR3 size: 13 residues. Trimming pared 0 bases from V and 7 bases from J, leaving 7 bases between. Here the CDR3 reads CASSQDLGQPQHF. Here the CDR3 DNA reads TGTGCCAGCAGCCAAGATCTCGGGCAGCCCCAGCATTTT. Based on the CDR3 plus reference TRBV14 and TRBJ1-5, the full variable domain is EAGVTQFPSHSVIEKGQTVTLRCDPISGHDNLYWYRRVMGKEIKFLLHFVKESKQDESGMPNNRFLAERTGGTYSTLKVQPAELEDSGVYFCASSQDLGQPQHFGDGTRLSIL.